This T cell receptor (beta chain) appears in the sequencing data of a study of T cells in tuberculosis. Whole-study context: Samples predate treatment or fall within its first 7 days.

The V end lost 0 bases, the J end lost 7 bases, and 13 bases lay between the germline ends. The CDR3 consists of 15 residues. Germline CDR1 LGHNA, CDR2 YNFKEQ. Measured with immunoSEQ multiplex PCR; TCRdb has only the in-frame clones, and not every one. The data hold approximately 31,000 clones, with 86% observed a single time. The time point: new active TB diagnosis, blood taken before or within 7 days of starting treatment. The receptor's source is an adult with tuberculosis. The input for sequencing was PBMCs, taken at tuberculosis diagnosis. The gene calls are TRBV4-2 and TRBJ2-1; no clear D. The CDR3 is CASSQEVRASNEQFF. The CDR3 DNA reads TGTGCCAGCAGCCAAGAGGTCCGCGCCTCGAATGAGCAGTTCTTC.